This entry lists 30 T cell receptor beta chains sequenced from one sample in a study of T cells in women clearing cervical HPV infection. The method was immunoSEQ multiplex PCR; TCRdb's version includes in-frame clones alone and lacks a portion of them. The ten top clones account for less than 25%, within a sample of about 14,000 clones. Sequencing was performed on blood buffy coat. The source is a woman between 18 and 70 years old with a cervical HPV16 infection that either progressed to CIN3+ or cleared (not recorded which).

A remark on this clone: The read finishes 3 residues shy of the CDR3 end, and the germline J gene is used to complete it. The chain is built from TRBV7-6 and TRBJ2-2; D may be TRBD1 (5 bases). Germline V CDR1 and CDR2: SGHVS, FNYEAQ. CDR3 length: 15 residues. The chain's CDR3 is CASSSTRSGANVLFF. CDR3 DNA (partial): TGTGCCAGCAGCTCTACACGTTCTGGGGCCAACGTG.

On this clone itself: Read coverage stops 3 residues before the CDR3 terminus; the germline J gene supplies the remainder. V usage is TRBV20-1 and J usage is TRBJ2-1, with D unresolved. V was shortened by 3 bases and J by 9 bases, with 18 bases between the two germline ends. Germline V gene data show CDR1 as DFQATT and CDR2 as SNEGSKA (reference sequence). The CDR3 totals 14 residues. The part of the CDR3 DNA that was read is TGCAGTGCTAGTTCCCGACTGGATGGTCCTGAG. It codes for CSASSRLDGPE. The whole CDR3 is CSASSRLDGPEQFF.

Regarding this clone: Read sequence stops 3 residues before the CDR3 end, and the germline J gene provides the missing end. V is TRBV5-4 and J is TRBJ1-4; D gene uncertain. Germline V gene data show CDR1 as SGHNT and CDR2 as YYREEE (reference sequence). The CDR3 extends over 16 amino acids. Incomplete CDR3 DNA: TGTGCCAGCAGCTTTGGTGAGTCGGGTGGAGCCAACGTA. Translated: CASSFGESGGANV. The whole CDR3 protein is CASSFGESGGANVLFF.

CDR3 in amino acids: CASRGTGDGYTF. The covered CDR3 bases are TGTGCCAGCAGGGGGACGGGGGACGGC. The V call is TRBV6-4, the J call TRBJ1-2, with a weak D call TRBD1 (5 bases). The observed sequence ends 3 residues before the CDR3 terminus, with the missing tail filled in from the germline J gene. The CDR3 is 12 amino acids. Looked up from germline, CDR1 is MRHNA and CDR2 is SNTAGT.

On this clone itself: The CDR3 extends 3 residues past the end of the read, so its final part is completed from the germline J gene. The chain joins TRBV7-9 to TRBJ2-7; tentatively, D is TRBD1 or TRBD2 (5 bases each). V was cut by 2 bases and J by 6 bases, with 14 bases left in between. Germline CDR1 is SEHNR and CDR2 is FQNEAQ (reference sequence). The CDR3 runs to 14 residues. The CDR3 bases that were read are TGTGCCAGCAGCTTAAACCCCCCAGGGAGCGAG. It codes for CASSLNPPGSE. The whole CDR3 reads CASSLNPPGSEQYF.

Details on this clone: The read ends 3 residues before the CDR3 terminus; that terminus is restored from the germline J gene. The J gene is TRBJ2-5, the V gene TRBV2, with D perhaps matching TRBD1 (6 bases). Trimming took off 4 bases at V and 3 bases at J, with 18 bases between the two ends. CDR1 SNHLY and CDR2 FYNNEI come from the germline V gene. The CDR3 is 16 residues long. The CDR3 DNA, read in part, is TGTGCCAGCAGTGTCCAGTTAGGGACAACTGAAGAGACC. This gives the protein CASSVQLGTTEET. The CDR3 reads in full as CASSVQLGTTEETQYF.

Note on this clone: Sequencing ends 3 residues short of the CDR3 end; the germline J gene provides the rest. The sample carries other DNA sequences with the same CDR3. The chain is built from TRBV11-2 and TRBJ1-3; D might be TRBD1 (5 bases). Trimming took off 3 bases at V and 0 bases at J, with 9 bases between the two ends. The CDR3 is made up of 15 amino acids. Germline V gene sequence: CDR1 SGHAT, CDR2 FQNNGV. This CDR3 is CASSFGQSSGNTIYF. The DNA read from the CDR3 is TGTGCCAGCAGCTTTGGACAAAGCTCTGGAAACACC.

Notes on this clone: The read halts 3 residues ahead of the CDR3 end, with the missing end drawn from the germline J gene. This chain uses TRBV29-1 with TRBJ2-5, with 10 positions matching TRBD2. The CDR3 is made up of 12 amino acids. J was trimmed by 3 bases and V by 8 bases; bases with no gene match: 3. From germline, CDR1 is SQVTM and CDR2 ANQGSEA. The CDR3 region is CSCTSGKETQYF. The CDR3 bases that were read are TGCAGCTGTACTAGCGGGAAAGAGACC.

A remark on this clone: The sequence runs out 3 residues before the end of the CDR3; the remainder is reconstructed from the germline J gene. The chain links TRBV10-3 to TRBJ2-1; 10 bases map to TRBD2. The V gene's germline CDR1 is ENHRY and CDR2 SYGVKD. V was clipped by 0 bases and J by 7 bases; unmatched bases: 6. The CDR3 is made up of 16 amino acids. The CDR3 loop is CAISESKRGGSNEQFF. The sequenced part of the CDR3 DNA is TGTGCCATCAGTGAGTCTAAGCGGGGGGGAAGTAATGAG.

To note about this clone: The DNA ends 3 residues before the CDR3 does, and the rest of the CDR3 is filled in from the germline J gene. The chain couples TRBV7-9 to TRBJ1-6, with 8 bases lining up with TRBD1. The germline V gene has CDR1 SEHNR and CDR2 FQNEAQ (reference sequence). This CDR3 is built from 14 residues. With V trimmed by 6 bases and J by 8 bases, 6 bases remained unmatched. CDR3 loop: CASSSGQGDSPLHF. The covered CDR3 bases are TGTGCCAGCAGTTCCGGACAGGGAGATTCACCC.

About this clone: The DNA ends 3 residues before the CDR3 does, and the rest of the CDR3 is filled in from the germline J gene. The gene calls are TRBV5-1 and TRBJ2-3; 9 positions agree with TRBD2. Trimming took 1 base from V and 1 from J; bases not matched to a gene: 4. Germline V lookup: CDR1 SGHRS, CDR2 YFSETQ. The CDR3 runs to 16 residues. The CDR3 region is CASSLLPSGGTDTQYF. The DNA read from the CDR3 is TGCGCCAGCAGCTTGCTCCCTAGCGGGGGCACAGATACG.

Points on this clone: The CDR3 end lies 3 residues beyond the end of the read and is filled in from the germline J gene. The chain recombines TRBV7-9 with TRBJ1-1, with a tentative D call TRBD1 (5 bases). The CDR3 extends over 12 amino acids. Trimming pared 7 bases from V and 5 bases from J, leaving 11 bases between. Germline V gene data show CDR1 as SEHNR and CDR2 as FQNEAQ (reference sequence). Partial CDR3 DNA: TGTGCCAGCACCCCCGGGGGGACTGAA. Translating it yields CASTPGGTE. The entire CDR3 reads CASTPGGTEAFF.

A word on this clone: The read finishes 3 residues shy of the CDR3 end, and the germline J gene is used to complete it. The gene calls are TRBV6-1 and TRBJ1-1; D uncertain. The CDR3 covers 13 residues. The germline V and J ends were trimmed by 1 base and 2 bases, with 5 bases remaining between them. Germline V gene data show CDR1 as MNHNS and CDR2 as SASEGT. The CDR3 bases that were read are TGTGCCAGCAGTGAAGGTCTAAACACTGAA. It is translated as CASSEGLNTE. The full-length CDR3 reads as CASSEGLNTEAFF.

Worth noting for this clone: The read terminates 3 residues before the CDR3 end, so the remaining end is supplied by the germline J gene. The rearrangement uses TRBV29-1 and TRBJ1-2, with D hard to call. This CDR3 spans 12 amino acids. Germline loops: CDR1 SQVTM, CDR2 ANQGSEA. The DNA read from the CDR3 is TGCAGCGTTGAAGATCGGAACGGGGGC. Translating it yields CSVEDRNGG. The whole CDR3 sequence reads CSVEDRNGGYTF.

Concerning this clone itself: The DNA ends 3 residues before the CDR3 does, and the rest of the CDR3 is filled in from the germline J gene. V usage is TRBV6-1 and J usage is TRBJ2-7; D is uncertain. Germline V gene data show CDR1 as MNHNS and CDR2 as SASEGT. CDR3 length equals 13 residues. V was shortened by 3 bases and J by 2 bases, with 8 bases between the two germline ends. The DNA read from the CDR3 is TGTGCCAGCAGTGATCAGTTACCCTACGAG. Translating gives CASSDQLPYE. The whole CDR3 protein is CASSDQLPYEQYF.

About this clone: With the read ending 3 residues before the CDR3 end, the germline J gene is used to fill in that end. The chain is built from TRBV19 and TRBJ1-5, with D possibly TRBD1 on 5 matching bases. V was cut by 5 bases and J by 2 bases, with 10 bases left in between. Germline loops: CDR1 LNHDA, CDR2 SQIVND (reference sequence). The CDR3 sequence is 14 residues long. The CDR3 loop reads CASSLQGGNQPQHF. CDR3 DNA, as far as it was read: TGTGCCAGTAGTCTTCAAGGGGGCAATCAGCCC. Complete variable domain (other parts from reference TRBV19 and TRBJ1-5): DGGITQSPKYLFRKEGQNVTLSCEQNLNHDAMYWYRQDPGQGLRLIYYSQIVNDFQKGDIAEGYSVSREKKESFPLTVTSAQKNPTAFYLCASSLQGGNQPQHFGDGTRLSIL.

Regarding this clone: The CDR3 goes on 3 residues after the read ends, and that part is filled in from the germline J gene. The rearrangement joins TRBV7-9 to TRBJ2-3; a weak D match, TRBD2 (7 bases). The ends were cut back, 1 base at V and 4 bases at J, with 12 bases in the middle. From germline, CDR1 is SEHNR and CDR2 FQNEAQ (reference sequence). CDR3 length equals 15 residues. The covered CDR3 bases are TGTGCCAGCAGCTTAGTCGGGCGGGGGCCAGATACG. Protein sequence: CASSLVGRGPDT. The whole CDR3 is CASSLVGRGPDTQYF.

On this clone itself: With the read ending 3 residues before the CDR3 end, the germline J gene is used to fill in that end. This chain joins TRBV2 and TRBJ1-2; tentative D call: TRBD1 (5 bases). The V gene's germline CDR1 is SNHLY and CDR2 FYNNEI. The CDR3 extends over 15 amino acids. CDR3 in amino acids: CASIQSGLGTDTYTF. CDR3 DNA (partial): TGTGCCAGCATTCAATCGGGACTTGGCACAGATACC. The full variable domain, with the rest looked up from reference TRBV2 and TRBJ1-2, is EPEVTQTPSHQVTQMGQEVILRCVPISNHLYFYWYRQILGQKVEFLVSFYNNEISEKSEIFDDQFSVERPDGSNFTLKIRSTKLEDSAMYFCASIQSGLGTDTYTFGSGTRLTVV.

Turning to this clone: The read ends 3 residues before the CDR3 terminus; that terminus is restored from the germline J gene. This chain links TRBV30 with TRBJ2-1, with D perhaps TRBD1 or TRBD2 (5 bases each). Germline CDR1 and CDR2: GTSNPN and SVGIG (reference sequence). The CDR3 is made up of 15 amino acids. Trimming left V 8 bases short and J 7 bases short, with 24 bases between. The CDR3 sequence: CAGQAFEGILNEQFF. Incomplete CDR3 DNA: TGTGCCGGACAAGCCTTCGAGGGGATATTGAATGAG.

Remarks on this clone: The CDR3 extends 3 residues past the end of the read, so its final part is completed from the germline J gene. The genes are TRBV20-1 and TRBJ2-2, with D tentatively TRBD1 (6 bases). Germline V gene sequence: CDR1 DFQATT, CDR2 SNEGSKA (reference sequence). V lost 1 base, J lost 1 base, and 16 bases lay in between. The CDR3 extends over 17 amino acids. The CDR3 loop reads CSARVLPATGNTGELFF. The CDR3 DNA, read in part, is TGCAGTGCTAGAGTCCTCCCCGCGACAGGGAACACCGGGGAG.

On this clone itself: The read halts 3 residues ahead of the CDR3 end, with the missing end drawn from the germline J gene. This chain links TRBV20-1 with TRBJ1-1, with D perhaps TRBD1 (5 bases). The CDR3 totals 11 residues. The V end was cut by 7 bases, the J end by 0 bases, with 6 bases between. CDR1 is DFQATT, CDR2 SNEGSKA, per germline (reference sequence). CDR3 amino acids: CSGQLNTEAFF. The sequenced CDR3 bases are TGCAGTGGACAGTTGAACACTGAA.

As regards this clone: The read is 3 residues too short to cover the CDR3 end, so that end is filled in from the germline J gene. J is TRBJ1-2 and V is TRBV7-6; D is unclear. Trimming left V 6 bases short and J 4 bases short, with 9 bases between. The CDR3 is made up of 12 amino acids. The germline V gene has CDR1 SGHVS and CDR2 FNYEAQ. CDR3 loop: CASSFDTYGYTF. CDR3 DNA, as far as it was read: TGTGCCAGCAGTTTCGACACCTATGGC.

For this clone: The read is 3 residues too short to cover the CDR3 end, so that end is filled in from the germline J gene. V gene TRBV30 combines with J gene TRBJ2-3; 10 bases match TRBD1. The CDR3 totals 13 residues. From germline, CDR1 is GTSNPN and CDR2 SVGIG (reference sequence). The CDR3 reads CAWSGTGGRPQYF. CDR3 DNA, as far as it was read: TGTGCCTGGAGTGGGACAGGGGGACGGCCG.

With respect to this clone: The read falls 3 residues short of the CDR3 end, and the missing part is taken from the germline J gene. This sequence joins TRBV6-1 and TRBJ2-3; 9 nucleotides match TRBD1. Germline V gene sequence: CDR1 MNHNS, CDR2 SASEGT. The CDR3 covers 15 residues. CDR3 amino acids: CASSAGTGRNQPQYF. The sequenced part of the CDR3 DNA is TGTGCCAGCAGTGCCGGGACAGGGCGAAATCAGCCG.

Comments on this clone: The read terminates 3 residues ahead of where the CDR3 ends, so the germline J gene completes it. This sequence joins TRBV6-2 or TRBV6-3 and TRBJ2-7; the D gene is possibly TRBD1 (6 bases). Germline values: CDR1 MNHEY, CDR2 SVGEGT. The CDR3 runs 12 residues. V lost 6 bases, J lost 3 bases, and 9 bases lay in between. CDR3 DNA, as far as it was read: TGTGCCAGCAGGCCGGACAGCTACGAG. Its protein is CASRPDSYE. The full CDR3 sequence reads CASRPDSYEQYF.

This clone is called medium-sized based on its frequency. Read sequence stops 3 residues before the CDR3 end, and the germline J gene provides the missing end. This chain connects TRBV5-1 to TRBJ2-3, with D maybe TRBD2 (5 bases). Germline CDR1 reads SGHRS; CDR2 reads YFSETQ. The V and J ends lost 0 bases and 2 bases respectively, with 10 bases between them. The CDR3 loop spans 15 amino acids. The CDR3 bases that were read are TGCGCCAGCAGCTTGGTAGGACTGGTCACAGATACG. Its protein product is CASSLVGLVTDT. Given in full, the CDR3 is CASSLVGLVTDTQYF. Together with reference TRBV5-1 and TRBJ2-3, the CDR3 gives the full variable domain: KAGVTQTPRYLIKTRGQQVTLSCSPISGHRSVSWYQQTPGQGLQFLFEYFSETQRNKGNFPGRFSGRQFSNSRSEMNVSTLELGDSALYLCASSLVGLVTDTQYFGPGTRLTVL.

With respect to this clone: At one of its ends the junction is not consistent with the germline gene, which may arise from a read error. The CDR3 goes on 3 residues after the read ends, and that part is filled in from the germline J gene. This same CDR3 is encoded by further DNA sequences in the sample. The rearrangement uses TRBV7-6 and TRBJ1-3, with 8 nucleotides matching TRBD1. This CDR3 region has 16 residues. The germline V gene has CDR1 SGHVS and CDR2 FNYEAQ. The CDR3 bases that were read are TGTGCCAGCAGCTTAGTAGGGACAGGAACTGGAAACACT. Translation: CASSLVGTGTGNT. From start to end, the CDR3 is CASSLVGTGTGNTIYF. The complete variable domain, with remaining parts taken from reference TRBV7-6 and TRBJ1-3, reads GAGVSQSPRYKVTKRGQDVALRCDPISGHVSLYWYRQALGQGPEFLTYFNYEAQQDKSGLPNDRFSAERPEGSISTLTIQRTEQRDSAMYRCASSLVGTGTGNTIYFGEGSWLTVV.

A word on this clone: Read data end 3 residues before the CDR3 end; the end is taken from the germline J gene. The V call is TRBV5-1, the J call TRBJ2-7, with D unclear. Trimming removed 7 bases from V and 0 bases from J, with 14 bases in between. CDR1 SGHRS and CDR2 YFSETQ come from the germline V gene. The CDR3 covers 14 residues. The part of the CDR3 DNA that was read is TGCGCCAGCGGGTTGACACCGAACTCCTACGAG. Translated, it gives CASGLTPNSYE. The full-length CDR3 reads as CASGLTPNSYEQYF.

This clone ranks as medium-sized (0.01 to 0.1%) in terms of frequency. Read coverage stops 3 residues before the CDR3 terminus; the germline J gene supplies the remainder. V gene TRBV7-6 combines with J gene TRBJ2-3; 7 positions agree with TRBD1. There are 13 residues in the CDR3. Germline V gene lookup returns CDR1 SGHVS and CDR2 FNYEAQ. With V trimmed by 5 bases and J by 6 bases, 5 bases remained unmatched. The covered CDR3 bases are TGTGCCAGCAGCCCAACCAGGGGGGATACG. Protein sequence: CASSPTRGDT. The entire CDR3 protein is CASSPTRGDTQYF.

As for this clone: The missing CDR3 end, 3 residues past where the read stops, is filled in from the germline J gene. This chain connects TRBV14 to TRBJ1-2; TRBD1 agrees at 9 bases. The CDR3 runs 13 residues. Germline CDR1 is SGHDN and CDR2 is FVKESK. With 7 bases clipped from V and 7 bases from J, the junction kept 7 bases outside the gene matches. The part of the CDR3 DNA that was read is TGTGCCAGCAACCCGGACAGGGGCCGTGGC. Amino acid sequence: CASNPDRGRG. The CDR3, in full, reads CASNPDRGRGYTF.